This is a list of T cell receptor beta chains from one sample in a study of CD8 T cells in ankylosing spondylitis. TCRdb itself ran the 5' RACE reads through MiXCR, one entry per CDR3 protein. The data show roughly 300,000 distinct CDR3 sequences, with approximately 8% seen just once and 14% to 15% held by the top ten. Specimen: blood, either unsorted or a sorted T cell fraction (not recorded which). The receptor set was obtained from a male donor with ankylosing spondylitis. CDR3s include the opening cysteine and the closing phenylalanine or tryptophan. The order of the fields is clone size, J gene, D gene, V gene, CDR3 DNA, CDR3 protein. The D gene is left open where the match is weak. Size tells how often a clone was seen (once, few, many) or the class of an expanded clone, and some rows leave it out.

many | TRBJ2-5 | TRBD2 | TRBV12-3/TRBV12-4 | TGTGCCAGCAGTTTACGAGCGGGAGGGCTCCAGACCCAGTACTTC | CASSLRAGGLQTQYF
. | TRBJ2-2 | . | TRBV7-9 | TGTGCCAGCAGCCCGACAGAGACCGGGGAGCTGTTTTTT | CASSPTETGELFF
few | TRBJ1-5 | . | TRBV14 | TGTGCCAGCAGCCAGGGACTTTCCCATTATAGCAATCAGCCCCAGCATTTT | CASSQGLSHYSNQPQHF
. | TRBJ2-4 | TRBD2 | TRBV3-1 | TGTGCCAGCAGCCAATTTCGTCTAGCGGGAGCCCTAGCCAAAAACATTCAGTACTTC | CASSQFRLAGALAKNIQYF
. | TRBJ2-7 | TRBD2 | TRBV4-2 | TGTGCCAGCAGCCAAGGTCGCCTAGCGGGGGAGCAGTACTTC | CASSQGRLAGEQYF
. | TRBJ2-5 | TRBD2 | TRBV4-3 | TGCGCCAGCAGCCAAGATCTGTTAACTAGCGGGAACCAAGAGACCCAGTACTTC | CASSQDLLTSGNQETQYF
few | TRBJ2-7 | TRBD2 | TRBV4-2 | TGTGCCAGCAGCCAAGATAGGCAACTAGCGGGAGGGCCGAAGGAGCAGTACTTC | CASSQDRQLAGGPKEQYF
many | TRBJ1-3 | . | TRBV14 | TGTGCCAGCAGCCAAGCTAGGGCTGACGGAAACACCATATATTTT | CASSQARADGNTIYF
. | TRBJ1-1 | . | TRBV20-1 | TGCAGTGCCCCAGGGGACGGCACTGAAGCTTTCTTT | CSAPGDGTEAFF
many | TRBJ2-5 | . | TRBV29-1 | TGCAGCGTTGACAGGGGCCAAGAGACCCAGTACTTC | CSVDRGQETQYF
many | TRBJ2-1 | . | TRBV20-1 | TGCAGGGCCGAGTACAATGAGCAGTTCTTC | CRAEYNEQFF
few | TRBJ2-2 | TRBD1 | TRBV5-1 | TGCGCCAGCAGCTTGTATGGGACAGGGGGAAACACCGGGGAGCTGTTTTTT | CASSLYGTGGNTGELFF
. | TRBJ2-7 | . | TRBV10-3 | TGTGCCATCGGATCCAACGACGAGCAGTACTTC | CAIGSNDEQYF
many | TRBJ2-1 | . | TRBV27 | TGTGCCAGCAGTGCCCTAGGACGAGGCAATGAGCAGTTCTTC | CASSALGRGNEQFF
few | TRBJ2-5 | TRBD2 | TRBV29-1 | TGCAGCGGGAGCGGGAGGGCCCAAGAGACCCAGTACTTC | CSGSGRAQETQYF
few | TRBJ2-7 | . | TRBV6-5 | TGTGCCAGCAGTTACGGCACCTTCTACGAGCAGTACTTC | CASSYGTFYEQYF
few | TRBJ2-1 | TRBD2 | TRBV15 | TGTGCCACCAGCAGGCGCGGGGGGTCCTACAATGAGCAGTTCTTC | CATSRRGGSYNEQFF
. | TRBJ2-7 | . | TRBV12-3/TRBV12-4 | TGTGCCAGCAGTTTGGGTAACGACGAGCAGTACTTC | CASSLGNDEQYF
many | TRBJ2-4 | . | TRBV7-8 | TGTGCCAGCAGCTTGACGGAGCGAACGGCCAAAAACATTCAGTACTTC | CASSLTERTAKNIQYF
many | TRBJ1-5 | TRBD1 | TRBV6-2/TRBV6-3 | TGTGCCAGCAGTTTGACAGGGGGCGGGCAGCCCCAGCATTTT | CASSLTGGGQPQHF
few | TRBJ2-3 | TRBD1 | TRBV24-1 | TGTGCCACCAGCCCCCTGGACAGGGGCACAGATACGCAGTATTTT | CATSPLDRGTDTQYF
many | TRBJ2-1 | . | TRBV10-3 | TGTGCCATCAGTGTTTCGCGACCCTACAATGAGCAGTTCTTC | CAISVSRPYNEQFF
few | TRBJ2-4 | . | TRBV28 | TGTGCCAGCAGTGCTCCCAACGGGGACATTCAGTACTTC | CASSAPNGDIQYF
. | TRBJ1-4 | . | TRBV3-1 | TGTGCCAGCAGCCAAGTACAAACGGATGAAAAACTGTTTTTT | CASSQVQTDEKLFF
. | TRBJ2-1 | . | TRBV7-7 | TGTGCCAGCAGCGCCGACAGGTATGATGAGCAGTTCTTC | CASSADRYDEQFF
many | TRBJ2-7 | TRBD1 | TRBV2 | TGTGCCAGCAGTGCTCTTGGACAGGGCTCCTACGAGCAGTACTTC | CASSALGQGSYEQYF
. | TRBJ2-7 | . | TRBV7-9 | TGTGCCAGCAGCCACAACACCGAGCAGTACTTC | CASSHNTEQYF
few | TRBJ1-6 | . | TRBV28 | TGTGCCAGCAGTTCCCGGGGGTTTGATTCACCCCTCCACTTT | CASSSRGFDSPLHF
few | TRBJ1-2 | TRBD1 | TRBV5-1 | TGCGCCAGCAGCTTCCAGAGGGACAGGGACGGCTACACCTTC | CASSFQRDRDGYTF
few | TRBJ1-4 | . | TRBV7-9 | TGTGCCAGCAGCTTAATCAGGAGGACTAATGAAAAACTGTTTTTT | CASSLIRRTNEKLFF
. | TRBJ1-1 | . | TRBV29-1 | TGCAGCGTTGAATATAGGACGTCCCCTCCCGAAGCTTTCTTT | CSVEYRTSPPEAFF
many | TRBJ2-1 | TRBD2 | TRBV9 | TGTGCCAGCAGCGTAGGCGGTAGCGGGAGAGGTGAGCAGTTCTTC | CASSVGGSGRGEQFF
few | TRBJ1-1 | . | TRBV12-5 | TGTGCTAGTGGTTGGGGCAACATGAACACTGAAGCTTTCTTT | CASGWGNMNTEAFF
few | TRBJ1-4 | . | TRBV4-2 | TGTGCCAGCAGCCAAGATCGGGGGTTTAGGGGAAAACTGTTTTTT | CASSQDRGFRGKLFF
. | TRBJ2-1 | TRBD2 | TRBV7-2 | TGTGCCAGCAGCGTTAGCGGGAGGGCAGGTGAGCAGTTCTTC | CASSVSGRAGEQFF
few | TRBJ2-7 | TRBD2 | TRBV3-1 | TGTGCCAGCAGCCAGTTCACTAGCGGGCGGGCTCGGGAGCAGTACTTC | CASSQFTSGRAREQYF
few | TRBJ2-1 | TRBD1 | TRBV5-1 | TGCGCCAGCAGCTTAACGACAGGGGGTGAAGTCAATGAGCAGTTCTTC | CASSLTTGGEVNEQFF
. | TRBJ2-7 | . | TRBV2 | TGTGCCAGCGGGCGGTTCGGTGGTAGCGGCCGGGGGGCCTACTTC | CASGRFGGSGRGAYF
. | TRBJ2-7 | . | TRBV3-1 | TGTGCCAGCAGCAAGGCGCCGGGGGATTCCTACGAGCATTACTTC | CASSKAPGDSYEHYF
few | TRBJ2-7 | TRBD2 | TRBV3-1 | TGTGCCAGCAGCCAAGTCTGGTCGGGGCTAGCGGGAGGGAGGAACGAGCAGTACTTC | CASSQVWSGLAGGRNEQYF
. | TRBJ2-3 | . | TRBV7-3 | TGTGCCAGCAGCTTGTTGATAGGCACAGATACGCAGTATTTT | CASSLLIGTDTQYF
. | TRBJ2-3 | TRBD2 | TRBV5-1 | TGCGCCAGCAGCTTAGGAGCGGGAGTTGATACGCAGTATTTT | CASSLGAGVDTQYF
many | TRBJ1-6 | . | TRBV2 | TGTGCCAGCAGCGATACCCTAGGTTCACCCCTCCACTTT | CASSDTLGSPLHF
few | TRBJ2-5 | TRBD1 | TRBV29-1 | TGCAGCGATCGGACAGGCGAGGAGACCCAGTACTTC | CSDRTGEETQYF
. | TRBJ2-7 | . | TRBV4-1 | TGCGCCAGCAGCCAGCCGCCTTTGGACGAGCAGTACTTC | CASSQPPLDEQYF
. | TRBJ2-2 | . | TRBV14 | TGTGCCAGCAGCCCAGTCCCGGGAGACTACACCGGGGAGCTGTTTTTT | CASSPVPGDYTGELFF
few | TRBJ2-1 | . | TRBV7-8 | TGTGCCAGCAGCTTAGGGGAGATGGGCACCTCCTACAATGAGCAGTTCTTC | CASSLGEMGTSYNEQFF
. | TRBJ2-5 | . | TRBV6-5 | TGTGCCAGCAGTTCAGGGGTGAAGACCCAGTACTTC | CASSSGVKTQYF